This TCR beta chain was documented in a study of T cells in Graves' hyperthyroidism and ophthalmopathy. Study observations and caveats: Blood also showed most of the thyroid clonotypes that were expanded above 0.001.

The germline gives CDR1 GTSNPN, CDR2 SVGIG (reference sequence). V gave up 3 bases and J gave up 8 bases; unmatched junction bases: 14. The CDR3 is made up of 16 amino acids. RNA transcripts served as the template for amplifying TCR beta CDR3 regions. The HTBI primer set drove a first-round RT-PCR of the TCR CDR3. A single record per CDR3 protein comes from TCRdb applying MiXCR to the multiplex PCR reads. Among 360,000 or so distinct CDR3 sequences, roughly 15% were seen once, and the ten largest hold around 20%. The sample holds many counts of this clonotype. No antigen is known for it. Among ophthalmopathy patients, the Clinical Activity Score reached at least 3, the NOSPECS grade reached at least 4, and duration remained under 3 months. Uncontrolled infection, other autoimmune disease, pregnancy or lactation excluded patients.

The sample was blood. The receptor was derived from a woman in her fifties or sixties with Graves' ophthalmopathy. The chain uses TRBV30 and TRBJ2-1; 9 nucleotides line up with TRBD1. CDR3 loop: CAWRDDRDRAKYEQFF. The CDR3 DNA is TGTGCCTGGAGGGACGACCGGGACAGGGCGAAGTATGAGCAGTTCTTC.